This TCR beta chain emerged from a study of CD4 T cells in relation to SARS-CoV-2 and coronaviruses. Whole-study context: No peptide or an HIV-1 Nef peptide pool served as negative control.

On this clone itself: Its antigen is undetermined.

Whole-study findings and limits: In around 63% of donors, memory CD4+ clonotypes crossrecognized SARS-CoV-2 and at least one common cold coronavirus spike.

Unexposed donor CD4+ T cells date from about 2010-2019, before the COVID-19 pandemic. Isolation of CD4+ T cells took place after less than 11 days in culture. The germline V gene has CDR1 LNHNV and CDR2 YYDKDF (reference sequence). CDR3 length equals 17 residues. The ends were cut back, 0 bases at V and 2 bases at J, with 13 bases in the middle. Using immunoSEQ multiplex PCR, the repertoire was profiled, and TCRdb retains in-frame clones only, with some absent. Of some 14,000 clones listed, 76% are singletons. This rearrangement joins TRBV15 to TRBJ2-2, with D uncertain. The clonotype originates from a human donor in good health. The specimen was CD4+ T cells from PBMCs, cultured in vitro. CDR3 region: CATSRDYNVRNTGELFF. The CDR3 DNA sequence: TGTGCCACCAGCAGAGATTATAACGTAAGAAACACCGGGGAGCTGTTTTTT. The whole variable domain, remainder taken from reference TRBV15 and TRBJ2-2, is DAMVIQNPRYQVTQFGKPVTLSCSQTLNHNVMYWYQQKSSQAPKLLFHYYDKDFNNEADTPDNFQSRRPNTSFCFLDIRSPGLGDTAMYLCATSRDYNVRNTGELFFGEGSRLTVL.